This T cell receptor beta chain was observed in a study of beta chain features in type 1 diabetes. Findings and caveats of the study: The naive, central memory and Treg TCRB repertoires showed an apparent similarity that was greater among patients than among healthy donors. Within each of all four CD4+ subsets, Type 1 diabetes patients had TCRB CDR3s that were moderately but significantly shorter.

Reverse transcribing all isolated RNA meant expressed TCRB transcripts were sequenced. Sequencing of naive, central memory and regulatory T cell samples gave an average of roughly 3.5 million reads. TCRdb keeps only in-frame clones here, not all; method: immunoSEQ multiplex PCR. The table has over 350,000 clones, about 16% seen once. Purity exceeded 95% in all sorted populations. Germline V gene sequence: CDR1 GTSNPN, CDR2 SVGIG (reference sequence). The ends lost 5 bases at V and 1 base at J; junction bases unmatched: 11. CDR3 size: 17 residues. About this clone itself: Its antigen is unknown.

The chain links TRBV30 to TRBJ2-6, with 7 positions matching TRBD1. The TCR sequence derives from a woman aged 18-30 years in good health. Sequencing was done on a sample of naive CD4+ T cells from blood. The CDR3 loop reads CAWGKTGYRSGANVLTF. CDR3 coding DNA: TGTGCCTGGGGGAAGACAGGGTATCGTTCTGGGGCCAACGTCCTGACTTTC.